This TCR beta chain was sequenced for a study of T-cell memory formation after mild COVID-19. This clonotype showed up just once. The antigen remains undetermined. Notes on the study in general: Prior to infection, memory already included some responding clones, suggesting cross-reactive memory joined. Those CD4+ clones that contracted were mainly in CM and EM (CD8+ ones in EMRA). Clones that shrank (day 15 to 85) were balanced CD4/CD8, whereas later expanders leaned CD4+.

Constant-segment primers and 5'RACE yielded cDNA libraries for TCR alpha and TCR beta, each carrying sample barcodes and UMIs. TCRdb independently ran MiXCR on the 5' RACE reads; one entry per CDR3 protein. Of 350,000 to 500,000 distinct CDR3 sequences in the sample, about 22% were seen once. V shed 5 bases, J shed 10 bases, and the junction held 7 bases outside the gene matches. The CDR3 spans 13 residues. Germline CDR1 and CDR2: KGHDR and SFDVKD. V usage is TRBV24-1 and J usage is TRBJ1-5, with TRBD1 matching 7 bases. The origin of this receptor is an adult woman who had mild COVID-19 (a few samples of this study predate the infection). Cell type and time point are not known. Sequenced material: PBMCs or a T cell subset sorted from them (not recorded which). The CDR3 reads CATSGTGGFPQHF. As DNA, the CDR3 is TGTGCCACCAGTGGGACAGGCGGTTTCCCCCAGCATTTT.